A selection of T cell receptor beta chains follows, all from one sample in a study of T-cell reconstitution after alpha-beta-depleted transplantation in children. TCRdb re-called the PCR reads through MiXCR, storing one row per CDR3 protein. The top ten clones hold 3.8% of a sample with nearly 400,000 distinct CDR3 sequences, 20% of them seen once. Sequenced material: PBMCs from the stem cell graft donor, taken from the stem cell graft. These receptors all come from a human donor who donated a stem cell graft to a child with acute myeloid leukemia. The CDR3 runs from the conserved cysteine through the conserved F or W. Each record gives: CDR3 length, V gene, clone size, D gene, J gene, CDR3 DNA, CDR3 protein. The D gene is left open where the match is weak. Clone size, where shown, is once, few, many, or a class for clones that have expanded.

14	TRBV29-1	many	NA	TRBJ2-5	TGCAGCGTTGCCCCGACAGCCACCCAAGAGACCCAGTACTTC	CSVAPTATQETQYF
13	TRBV7-2	NA	TRBD1	TRBJ1-1	TGTGCCAGCAGCTTAGAAGGTGCCAGAGGGGGCTTCTTT	CASSLEGARGGFF
11	TRBV29-1	NA	TRBD1	TRBJ2-1	TGCAGCGTGGGACAGTCCAATGAGCAGTTCTTC	CSVGQSNEQFF
13	TRBV7-3	NA	NA	TRBJ2-3	TGTGCCAGCAGCTTAAATGGCGGAGATACGCAGTATTTT	CASSLNGGDTQYF
13	TRBV9	NA	NA	TRBJ2-2	TGTGCCAGCAGCGCAGAGGGGGGTGGGCAGCTGTTTTTT	CASSAEGGGQLFF
17	TRBV12-3/TRBV12-4	NA	TRBD1	TRBJ2-1	TGTGCCAGCAGTTTAAGGGGAGCGGGACAGGGGGCTGGTGAGCAGTTCTTC	CASSLRGAGQGAGEQFF
15	TRBV20-1	NA	NA	TRBJ2-5	TGCAGTGCTAGAGCCCAACCCGACTTGGAAGAGACCCAGTACTTC	CSARAQPDLEETQYF
17	TRBV2	NA	NA	TRBJ2-6	TGTGCCAGCAGTGTTTTCGGCAGGAGCTCTGGGGCCAACGTCCTGACTTTC	CASSVFGRSSGANVLTF
15	TRBV21-1	NA	NA	TRBJ2-1	TGTGCCAGCAGCCCGGTTAGGGACGGGACCAATGAGCAGTTCTTC	CASSPVRDGTNEQFF
16	TRBV7-2	few	NA	TRBJ2-7	TGTGCCAGCAGCTTAGAGGAGGGGGCTAGTCGCTACGAGCAGTACTTC	CASSLEEGASRYEQYF
15	TRBV20-1	NA	TRBD2	TRBJ2-1	TGCAGTGCAACCTGGACTAGCGGGATCTACAATGAGCAGTTCTTC	CSATWTSGIYNEQFF
15	TRBV20-1	NA	NA	TRBJ2-7	TGCAGTGCTCCCCGCCTGTCCGGGAGCTCCTACGAGCAGTACTTC	CSAPRLSGSSYEQYF
13	TRBV4-1	NA	NA	TRBJ2-1	TGCGCCAGCAGCCAAGTTTTCGGAAATGAGCAGTTCTTC	CASSQVFGNEQFF
15	TRBV25-1	few	TRBD2	TRBJ2-3	TGTGCCAGCAGCCGGAATGGGGGGGACACAGATACGCAGTATTTT	CASSRNGGDTDTQYF
15	TRBV4-1	NA	NA	TRBJ2-7	TGCGCCAGCAGCCAAGATTCTAGCGTCTACTACGAGCAGTACTTC	CASSQDSSVYYEQYF
15	TRBV5-4	NA	NA	TRBJ2-5	TGTGCCAGCAGCTCCCCTCAGGGGGGCGGGGAGACCCAGTACTTC	CASSSPQGGGETQYF
16	TRBV10-3	NA	TRBD1	TRBJ2-5	TGTGCCATCAGGAGTGGCAGGGGGCGCGATGGAGAGACCCAGTACTTC	CAIRSGRGRDGETQYF
14	TRBV29-1	NA	TRBD2	TRBJ2-1	TGCAGCGGATTCCTAGCGGCCTCCTACAATGAGCAGTTCTTC	CSGFLAASYNEQFF
15	TRBV20-1	many	TRBD2	TRBJ2-1	TGCAGTGCTATGCCGTATAGCGGGAGTGCCTATGAGCAGTTCTTC	CSAMPYSGSAYEQFF
13	TRBV12-3/TRBV12-4	NA	NA	TRBJ2-1	TGTGCCAGCACCTTCGGACGTCTTCGTGAGCAGTTCTTC	CASTFGRLREQFF
13	TRBV20-1	NA	NA	TRBJ2-7	TGCAGTGCTAAAGGACCAATACCCTACGAGCAGTACTTC	CSAKGPIPYEQYF
18	TRBV21-1	NA	NA	TRBJ2-7	TGTGCCAGCAGGACTTTAGCGGGAGGGCCCGAAACGACCTACGAGCAGTACTTC	CASRTLAGGPETTYEQYF
16	TRBV24-1	NA	NA	TRBJ2-3	TGTGCCACCAGTGTGGCAGGGTCGATAGGCACAGATACGCAGTATTTT	CATSVAGSIGTDTQYF
13	TRBV29-1	many	TRBD1	TRBJ1-6	TGCAGCGTCCAAACAGGGGACTATTCACCCCTCCACTTT	CSVQTGDYSPLHF
16	TRBV4-2	few	NA	TRBJ2-1	TGTGCCAGCAGCCAAGATAGGAAGACTAGATTCAATGAGCAGTTCTTC	CASSQDRKTRFNEQFF
15	TRBV29-1	few	TRBD2	TRBJ2-1	TGCAGCGTCGGGACTAGCGGGAGCGTGTTTGGTGAGCAGTTCTTC	CSVGTSGSVFGEQFF
11	TRBV12-3/TRBV12-4	few	NA	TRBJ1-2	TGTGCCAGCAGATTCAGGGTTGGCTACACCTTC	CASRFRVGYTF
14	TRBV6-2/TRBV6-3	few	TRBD2	TRBJ2-3	TGTGCCAGCAGTACTAGCGGGAAGGCAGATACGCAGTATTTT	CASSTSGKADTQYF
14	TRBV11-3	NA	NA	TRBJ2-5	TGTGCCAGCAGCGCAAGGACAGTTCAAGAGACCCAGTACTTC	CASSARTVQETQYF
12	TRBV20-1	NA	TRBD1	TRBJ2-1	TGCAGTGCTAAGACAGGGTATCTGGAGCAGTTCTTC	CSAKTGYLEQFF
12	TRBV6-2/TRBV6-3	few	TRBD1	TRBJ1-2	TGTGCCAGCATAGACAGGGGCTATGGCTACACCTTC	CASIDRGYGYTF
14	TRBV20-1	many	TRBD1	TRBJ1-1	TGCAGTGCTGGTAATAACAGGGGGCGGAATGGTGCTTTCTTT	CSAGNNRGRNGAFF
15	TRBV12-3/TRBV12-4	few	NA	TRBJ1-2	TGTGCCAGCAGTTTAGACGGCGGAACCCTCTATGGCTACACCTTC	CASSLDGGTLYGYTF
16	TRBV28	NA	TRBD1	TRBJ2-3	TGTGCCAGCAGTTCACCCAGACAGGGGGGAACAGATACGCAGTATTTT	CASSSPRQGGTDTQYF
11	TRBV12-3/TRBV12-4	NA	NA	TRBJ2-3	TGTGCCAGCAGTTTAGTCGGGTCGCAGTATTTT	CASSLVGSQYF
16	TRBV12-3/TRBV12-4	few	TRBD2	TRBJ2-7	TGTGCCAGCAGTCCCACCTTAGCGGGAGTGGTAAGCGAGCAGTACTTC	CASSPTLAGVVSEQYF
15	TRBV20-1	many	NA	TRBJ1-2	TGCAGTGCTAGAACCGAGGGCAGGGAGACTTACGGCTACACCTTC	CSARTEGRETYGYTF
16	TRBV5-1	NA	NA	TRBJ1-1	TGCGCCAGCAGCTTCGCTACAGGGAGAGGTGGTACTGAAGCTTTCTTT	CASSFATGRGGTEAFF
13	TRBV20-1	many	TRBD2	TRBJ2-7	TGCAGTGCTTCCCGGGGGGTCTCCTACGAGCAGTACTTC	CSASRGVSYEQYF
16	TRBV7-2	many	TRBD2	TRBJ2-5	TGTGCCAGCAGCCCCCGACTAGCGGGGAACCAAGAGACCCAGTACTTC	CASSPRLAGNQETQYF
18	TRBV15	few	NA	TRBJ2-5	TGTGCCACCAGCAGGCCGGGGGGCTCTACGGTTTGGAAGGAGACCCAGTACTTC	CATSRPGGSTVWKETQYF
17	TRBV20-1	many	TRBD2	TRBJ2-1	TGCAGTGCTAGATATCGCACAGCGGGAGTTGTCTACAATGAGCAGTTCTTC	CSARYRTAGVVYNEQFF
12	TRBV7-9	many	NA	TRBJ1-1	TGTGCCAGCAGCTTCGTGGACACTGAAGCTTTCTTT	CASSFVDTEAFF
14	TRBV4-3	few	TRBD1	TRBJ2-7	TGCGCCAGCAGCGTGGGACAGGGGAGGTGGGAGCAGTACTTC	CASSVGQGRWEQYF
13	TRBV29-1	NA	NA	TRBJ1-1	TGCAGCGTTGAAATAACAGCGAACACTGAAGCTTTCTTT	CSVEITANTEAFF
15	TRBV11-2	few	TRBD2	TRBJ2-1	TGTGCCAGCAGCTTACTGACTAGCGGGATTGATGAGCAGTTCTTC	CASSLLTSGIDEQFF
13	TRBV12-3/TRBV12-4	many	NA	TRBJ2-2	TGTGCCAGCAGTATAGTAGACACCGGGGAGCTGTTTTTT	CASSIVDTGELFF
14	TRBV12-3/TRBV12-4	NA	NA	TRBJ1-1	TGTGCCAGCAGTTCTCCGGAGATGAACACTGAAGCTTTCTTT	CASSSPEMNTEAFF
16	TRBV25-1	NA	TRBD2	TRBJ2-3	TGTGCGGACGAGGAAGGGACTAGCGGGAACACAGATACGCAGTATTTT	CADEEGTSGNTDTQYF
15	TRBV6-5	NA	TRBD2	TRBJ2-7	TGTGCCAGCAGTTCACCTGAAAGCGGGATCTACGAGCAGTACTTC	CASSSPESGIYEQYF
14	TRBV9	NA	NA	TRBJ2-5	TGTGCCAGCAGCGCCGCCGGGGCCGTGGGGACCCAGTACTTC	CASSAAGAVGTQYF
13	TRBV27	few	NA	TRBJ1-5	TGTGCCAGCAGTTTAAACGATCGACAGCCCCAGCATTTT	CASSLNDRQPQHF
14	TRBV20-1	many	NA	TRBJ2-1	TGCAGTGCTCAAAGGGGGGAGCTGAACAATGAGCAGTTCTTC	CSAQRGELNNEQFF
15	TRBV5-1	NA	TRBD1	TRBJ2-2	TGCGCCAGCAGTTACAGGGGGAGTGGTACCGGGGAGCTGTTTTTT	CASSYRGSGTGELFF
19	TRBV4-2	NA	TRBD2	TRBJ2-1	TGTGCCAGCAGCCAAGTTGGAAAAAGCGGGAGAAATACGTACAATGAGCAGTTCTTC	CASSQVGKSGRNTYNEQFF
14	TRBV12-3/TRBV12-4	NA	TRBD2	TRBJ2-3	TGTGCCAGCAGTTTTAAGGCGGGGGAAATTACGCAGTATTTT	CASSFKAGEITQYF
15	TRBV27	few	NA	TRBJ1-5	TGTGCCAGCAGTTTATCCGGACAGATCAATCAGCCCCAGCATTTT	CASSLSGQINQPQHF